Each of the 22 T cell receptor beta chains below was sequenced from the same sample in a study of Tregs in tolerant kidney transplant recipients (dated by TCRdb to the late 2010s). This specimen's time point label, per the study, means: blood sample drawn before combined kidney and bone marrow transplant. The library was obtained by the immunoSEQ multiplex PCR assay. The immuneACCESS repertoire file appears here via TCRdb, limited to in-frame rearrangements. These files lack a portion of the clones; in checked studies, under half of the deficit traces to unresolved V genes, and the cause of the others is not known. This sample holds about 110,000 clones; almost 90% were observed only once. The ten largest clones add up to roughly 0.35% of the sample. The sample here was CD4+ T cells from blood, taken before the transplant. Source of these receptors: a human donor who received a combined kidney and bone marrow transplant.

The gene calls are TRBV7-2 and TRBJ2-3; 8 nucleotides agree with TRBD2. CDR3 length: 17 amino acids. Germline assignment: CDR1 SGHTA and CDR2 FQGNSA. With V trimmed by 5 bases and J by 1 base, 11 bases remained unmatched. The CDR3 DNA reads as TGTGCCAGCAGCCCATCGACGAGCGGGAGAGGCACAGATACGCAGTATTTT. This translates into CASSPSTSGRGTDTQYF.

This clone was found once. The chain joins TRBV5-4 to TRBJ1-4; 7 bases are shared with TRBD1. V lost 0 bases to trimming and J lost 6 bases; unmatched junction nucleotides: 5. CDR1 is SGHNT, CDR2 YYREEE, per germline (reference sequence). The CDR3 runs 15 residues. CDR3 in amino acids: CASSLERGRDEKLFF. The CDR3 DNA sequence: TGTGCCAGCAGCTTGGAAAGGGGGCGGGATGAAAAACTGTTTTTT.

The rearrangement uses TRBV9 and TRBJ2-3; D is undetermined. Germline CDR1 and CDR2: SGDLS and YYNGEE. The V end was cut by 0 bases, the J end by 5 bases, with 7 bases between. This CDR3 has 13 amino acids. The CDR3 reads CASSVDAVDTQYF. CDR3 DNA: TGTGCCAGCAGCGTAGACGCGGTAGATACGCAGTATTTT. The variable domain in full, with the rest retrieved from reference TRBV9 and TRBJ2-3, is DSGVTQTPKHLITATGQRVTLRCSPRSGDLSVYWYQQSLDQGLQFLIQYYNGEERAKGNILERFSAQQFPDLHSELNLSSLELGDSALYFCASSVDAVDTQYFGPGTRLTVL.

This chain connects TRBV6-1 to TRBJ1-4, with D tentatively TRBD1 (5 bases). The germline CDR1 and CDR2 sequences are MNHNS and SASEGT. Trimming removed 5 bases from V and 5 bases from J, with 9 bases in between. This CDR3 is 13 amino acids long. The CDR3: CASSRRGNEKLFF. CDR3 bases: TGTGCCAGCAGTCGGCGGGGGAATGAAAAACTGTTTTTT.

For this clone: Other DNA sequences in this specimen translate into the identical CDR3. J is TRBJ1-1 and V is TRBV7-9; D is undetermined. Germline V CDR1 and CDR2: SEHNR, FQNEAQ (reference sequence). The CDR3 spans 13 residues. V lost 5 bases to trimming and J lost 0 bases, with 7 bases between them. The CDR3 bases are TGTGCCAGCAGCCTTGACATGAACACTGAAGCTTTCTTT. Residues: CASSLDMNTEAFF. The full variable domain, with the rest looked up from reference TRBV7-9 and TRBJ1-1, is DTGVSQNPRHKITKRGQNVTFRCDPISEHNRLYWYRQTLGQGPEFLTYFQNEAQLEKSRLLSDRFSAERPKGSFSTLEIQRTEQGDSAMYLCASSLDMNTEAFFGQGTRLTVV.

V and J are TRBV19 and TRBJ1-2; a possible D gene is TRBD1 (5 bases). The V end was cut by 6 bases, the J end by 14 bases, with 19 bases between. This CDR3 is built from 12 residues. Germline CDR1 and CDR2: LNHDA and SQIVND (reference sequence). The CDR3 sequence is CASRSIVGDYTF. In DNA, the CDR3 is TGTGCCAGTAGATCGATTGTGGGGGACTATACCTTC.

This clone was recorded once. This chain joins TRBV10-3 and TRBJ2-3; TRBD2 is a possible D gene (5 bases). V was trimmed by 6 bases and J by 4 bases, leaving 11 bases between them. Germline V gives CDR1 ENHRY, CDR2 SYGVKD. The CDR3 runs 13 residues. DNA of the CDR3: TGTGCCATCAGGGACGGGGATTCAGATACGCAGTATTTT. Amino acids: CAIRDGDSDTQYF.

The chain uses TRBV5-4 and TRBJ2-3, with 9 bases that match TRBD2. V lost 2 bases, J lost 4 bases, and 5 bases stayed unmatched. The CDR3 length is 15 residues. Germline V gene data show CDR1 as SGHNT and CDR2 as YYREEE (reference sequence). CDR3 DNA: TGTGCCAGCAGCTTTAAGCTAGCGGGGTCAGATACGCAGTATTTT. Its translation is CASSFKLAGSDTQYF.

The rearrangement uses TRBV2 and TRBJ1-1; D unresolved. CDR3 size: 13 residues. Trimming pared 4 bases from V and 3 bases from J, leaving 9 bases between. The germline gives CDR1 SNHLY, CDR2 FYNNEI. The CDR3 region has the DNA TGTGCCAGCAGTGTTGTTAGAGACACTGAAGCTTTCTTT. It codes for CASSVVRDTEAFF.

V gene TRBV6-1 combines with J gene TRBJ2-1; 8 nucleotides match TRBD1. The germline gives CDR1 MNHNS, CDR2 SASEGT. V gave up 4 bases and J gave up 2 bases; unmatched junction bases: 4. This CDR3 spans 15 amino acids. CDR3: CASSVQGVTYNEQFF. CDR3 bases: TGTGCCAGCAGTGTACAGGGGGTGACCTACAATGAGCAGTTCTTC.

CDR3 region: CASSPPGTDTQYF. The DNA of the CDR3 is TGTGCCAGCAGCCCTCCTGGCACAGATACGCAGTATTTT. The gene calls are TRBV7-2 and TRBJ2-3; D remains ambiguous. Germline loops: CDR1 SGHTA, CDR2 FQGNSA. CDR3 length: 13 amino acids. The V gene lost 5 bases and the J gene lost 1 base, with 7 bases spanning the gap.

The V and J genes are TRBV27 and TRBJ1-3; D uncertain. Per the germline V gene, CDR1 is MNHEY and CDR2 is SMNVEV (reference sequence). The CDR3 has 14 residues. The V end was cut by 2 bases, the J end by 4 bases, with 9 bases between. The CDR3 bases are TGTGCCAGCAGTTTAGCGGGATCCGGAAACACCATATATTTT. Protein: CASSLAGSGNTIYF.

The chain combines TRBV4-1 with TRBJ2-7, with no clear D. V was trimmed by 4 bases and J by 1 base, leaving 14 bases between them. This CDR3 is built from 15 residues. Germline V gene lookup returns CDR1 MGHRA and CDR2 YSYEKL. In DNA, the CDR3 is TGCGCCAGCAGCCTCTCCTTCGCGGATTCCTACGAGCAGTACTTC. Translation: CASSLSFADSYEQYF.

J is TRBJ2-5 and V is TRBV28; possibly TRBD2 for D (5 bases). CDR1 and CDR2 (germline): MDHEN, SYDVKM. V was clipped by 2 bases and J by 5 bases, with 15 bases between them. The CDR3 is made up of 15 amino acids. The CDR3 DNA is TGTGCCAGCAGTTTACGCGTGGAGGTTGTGGAGACCCAGTACTTC. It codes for CASSLRVEVVETQYF.

The CDR3 DNA reads TGCGCCAGCAGCTCGGGACTAGCGGGAGGGGAGAGGGAGCAGTTCTTC. Residues: CASSSGLAGGEREQFF. The chain couples TRBV5-1 to TRBJ2-1; 16 nucleotides align to TRBD2. The CDR3 extends over 16 amino acids. Germline CDR1 and CDR2: SGHRS and YFSETQ. J was trimmed by 10 bases and V by 3 bases; bases with no gene match: 7. Full variable domain (rest looked up from reference TRBV5-1 and TRBJ2-1): KAGVTQTPRYLIKTRGQQVTLSCSPISGHRSVSWYQQTPGQGLQFLFEYFSETQRNKGNFPGRFSGRQFSNSRSEMNVSTLELGDSALYLCASSSGLAGGEREQFFGPGTRLTVL.

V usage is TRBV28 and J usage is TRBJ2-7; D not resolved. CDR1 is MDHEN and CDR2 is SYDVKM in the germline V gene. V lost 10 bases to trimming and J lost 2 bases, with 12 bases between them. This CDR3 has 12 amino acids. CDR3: CAISRVTYEQYF. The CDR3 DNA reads TGTGCCATTTCAAGAGTAACCTACGAGCAGTACTTC.

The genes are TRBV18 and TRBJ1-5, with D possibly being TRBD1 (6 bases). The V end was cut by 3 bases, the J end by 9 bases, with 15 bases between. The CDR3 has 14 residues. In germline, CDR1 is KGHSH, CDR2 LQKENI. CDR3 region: CASSPDGGRGPQHF. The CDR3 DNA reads TGTGCCAGCTCACCGGATGGGGGCAGGGGGCCCCAGCATTTT.

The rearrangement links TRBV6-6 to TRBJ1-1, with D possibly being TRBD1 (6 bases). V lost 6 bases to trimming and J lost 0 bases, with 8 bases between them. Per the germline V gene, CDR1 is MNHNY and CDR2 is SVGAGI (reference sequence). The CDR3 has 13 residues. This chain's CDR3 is CASSRTVNTEAFF. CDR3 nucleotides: TGTGCCAGCAGCCGGACAGTGAACACTGAAGCTTTCTTT.

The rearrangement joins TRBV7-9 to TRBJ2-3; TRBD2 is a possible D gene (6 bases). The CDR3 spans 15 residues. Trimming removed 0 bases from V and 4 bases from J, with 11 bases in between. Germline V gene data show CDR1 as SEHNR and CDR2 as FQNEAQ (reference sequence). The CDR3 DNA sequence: TGTGCCAGCAGCTTAGCGGGAGGTGTGGCAGATACGCAGTATTTT. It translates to CASSLAGGVADTQYF.

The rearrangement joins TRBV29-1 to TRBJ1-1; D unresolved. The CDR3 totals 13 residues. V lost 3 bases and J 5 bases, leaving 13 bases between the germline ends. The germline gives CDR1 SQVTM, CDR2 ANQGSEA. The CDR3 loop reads CSVEREVGTEAFF. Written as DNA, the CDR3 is TGCAGCGTTGAGCGTGAAGTTGGTACTGAAGCTTTCTTT.

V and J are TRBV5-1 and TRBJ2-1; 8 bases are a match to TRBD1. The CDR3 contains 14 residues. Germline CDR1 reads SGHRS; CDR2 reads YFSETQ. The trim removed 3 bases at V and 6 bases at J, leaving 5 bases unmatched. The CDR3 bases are TGCGCCAGCAGCTATTCACAGGGGGTCAATGAGCAGTTCTTC. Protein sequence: CASSYSQGVNEQFF.

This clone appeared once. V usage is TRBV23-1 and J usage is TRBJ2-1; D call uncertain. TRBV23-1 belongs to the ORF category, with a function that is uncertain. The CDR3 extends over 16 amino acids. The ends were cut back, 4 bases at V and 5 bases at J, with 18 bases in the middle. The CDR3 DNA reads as TGCGCCAGCAGTCCATTGACATCACCCATACACAATGAGCAGTTCTTC. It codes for CASSPLTSPIHNEQFF.